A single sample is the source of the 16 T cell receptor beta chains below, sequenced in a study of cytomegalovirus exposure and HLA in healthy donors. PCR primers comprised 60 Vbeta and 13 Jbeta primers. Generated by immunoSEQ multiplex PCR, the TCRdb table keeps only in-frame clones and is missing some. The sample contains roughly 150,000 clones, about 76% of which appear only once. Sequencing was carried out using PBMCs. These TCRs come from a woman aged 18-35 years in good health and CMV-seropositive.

The DNA for the CDR3 is TGTGCCAGCAGCGCCGGGACTAGCACTTACAATGAGCAGTTCTTC. It encodes CASSAGTSTYNEQFF. The gene calls are TRBV13 and TRBJ2-1, with TRBD2 identical over 9 bases. The CDR3 consists of 15 residues. The germline gives CDR1 PRHDT, CDR2 FYEKMQ (reference sequence). Trimming took 5 bases from V and 4 from J; bases not matched to a gene: 6. The whole variable domain, remainder taken from reference TRBV13 and TRBJ2-1, is AAGVIQSPRHLIKEKRETATLKCYPIPRHDTVYWYQQGPGQDPQFLISFYEKMQSDKGSIPDRFSAQQFSDYHSELNMSSLELGDSALYFCASSAGTSTYNEQFFGPGTRLTVL.

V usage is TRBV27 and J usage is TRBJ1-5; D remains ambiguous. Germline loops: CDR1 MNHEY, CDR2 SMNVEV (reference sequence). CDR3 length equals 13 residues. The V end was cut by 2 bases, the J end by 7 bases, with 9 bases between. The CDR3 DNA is TGTGCCAGCAGTTTAGGCAGCGGGCAGCCCCAGCATTTT. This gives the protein CASSLGSGQPQHF.

The CDR3 region has the DNA TGCGCCAGCAGCCCGGAGGGCTTATACAATGAGCAGTTCTTC. It specifies CASSPEGLYNEQFF. The chain carries TRBV5-1 and TRBJ2-1, with D perhaps TRBD2 (6 bases). The V end was cut by 4 bases, the J end by 4 bases, with 12 bases between. There are 14 residues in the CDR3. Germline loops: CDR1 SGHRS, CDR2 YFSETQ.

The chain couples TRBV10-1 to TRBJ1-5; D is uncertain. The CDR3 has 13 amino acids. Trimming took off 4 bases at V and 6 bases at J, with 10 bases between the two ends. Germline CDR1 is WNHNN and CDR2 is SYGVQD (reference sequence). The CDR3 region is CASSGGVGQPQHF. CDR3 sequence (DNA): TGCGCCAGCAGTGGCGGGGTTGGTCAGCCCCAGCATTTT.

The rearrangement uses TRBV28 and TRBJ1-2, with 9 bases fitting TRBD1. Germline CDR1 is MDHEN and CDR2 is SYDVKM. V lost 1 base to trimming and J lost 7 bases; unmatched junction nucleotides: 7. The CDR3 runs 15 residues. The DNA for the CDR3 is TGTGCCAGCAGTTTATTTCACAGGGGGCAAGGTGGCTACACCTTC. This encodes CASSLFHRGQGGYTF.

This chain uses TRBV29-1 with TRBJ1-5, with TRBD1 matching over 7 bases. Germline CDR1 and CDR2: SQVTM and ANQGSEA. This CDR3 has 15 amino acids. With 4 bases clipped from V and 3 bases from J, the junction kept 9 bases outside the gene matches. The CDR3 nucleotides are TGCAGCGTTGCGGCGTCAGGGGGAGACAATCAGCCCCAGCATTTT. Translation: CSVAASGGDNQPQHF.

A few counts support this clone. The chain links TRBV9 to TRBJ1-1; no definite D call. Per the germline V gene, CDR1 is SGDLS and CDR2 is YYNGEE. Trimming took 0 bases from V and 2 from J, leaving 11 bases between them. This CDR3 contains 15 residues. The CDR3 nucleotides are TGTGCCAGCAGCGTAGTTAAAGGGAGTAACACTGAAGCTTTCTTT. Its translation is CASSVVKGSNTEAFF. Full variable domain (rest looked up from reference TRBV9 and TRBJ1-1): DSGVTQTPKHLITATGQRVTLRCSPRSGDLSVYWYQQSLDQGLQFLIQYYNGEERAKGNILERFSAQQFPDLHSELNLSSLELGDSALYFCASSVVKGSNTEAFFGQGTRLTVV.

CDR3: CASSGQGESQPQHF. The CDR3 coding sequence is TGTGCCAGCAGCGGACAGGGGGAGTCCCAGCCCCAGCATTTT. The chain couples TRBV6-6 to TRBJ1-5, with TRBD1 identical over 10 bases. V lost 6 bases and J lost 7; bases outside the gene matches: 6. CDR3 length: 14 residues. Germline V gene data show CDR1 as MNHNY and CDR2 as SVGAGI (reference sequence).

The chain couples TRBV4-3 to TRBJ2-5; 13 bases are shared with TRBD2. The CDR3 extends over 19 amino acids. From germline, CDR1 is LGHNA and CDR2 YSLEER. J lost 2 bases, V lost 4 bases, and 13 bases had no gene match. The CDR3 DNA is TGCGCCAGCAGCCCAGCACCTTATGGACTAGCGGGGGTTCAAGAGACCCAGTACTTC. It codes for CASSPAPYGLAGVQETQYF.

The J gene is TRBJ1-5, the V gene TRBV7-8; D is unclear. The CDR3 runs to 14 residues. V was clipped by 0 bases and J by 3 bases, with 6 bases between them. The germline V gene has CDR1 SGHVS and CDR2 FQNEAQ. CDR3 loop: CASSLAQFNQPQHF. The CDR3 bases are TGTGCCAGCAGCTTAGCGCAGTTCAATCAGCCCCAGCATTTT. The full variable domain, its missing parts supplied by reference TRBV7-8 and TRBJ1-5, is GAGVSQSPRYKVAKRGQDVALRCDPISGHVSLFWYQQALGQGPEFLTYFQNEAQLDKSGLPSDRFFAERPEGSVSTLKIQRTQQEDSAVYLCASSLAQFNQPQHFGDGTRLSIL.

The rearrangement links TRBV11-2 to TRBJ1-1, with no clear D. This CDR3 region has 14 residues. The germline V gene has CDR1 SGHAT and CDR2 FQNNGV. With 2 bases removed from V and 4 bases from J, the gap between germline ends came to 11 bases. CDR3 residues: CASSLYGSPTEAFF. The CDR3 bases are TGTGCCAGCAGCTTATATGGGAGTCCCACTGAAGCTTTCTTT.

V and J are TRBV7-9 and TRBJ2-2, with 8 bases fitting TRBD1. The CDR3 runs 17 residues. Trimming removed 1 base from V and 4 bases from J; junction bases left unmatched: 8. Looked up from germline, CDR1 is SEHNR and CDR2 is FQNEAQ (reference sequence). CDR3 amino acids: CASSLGRGHSSTGELFF. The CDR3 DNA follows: TGTGCCAGCAGCTTAGGCAGGGGGCATTCGAGCACCGGGGAGCTGTTTTTT.

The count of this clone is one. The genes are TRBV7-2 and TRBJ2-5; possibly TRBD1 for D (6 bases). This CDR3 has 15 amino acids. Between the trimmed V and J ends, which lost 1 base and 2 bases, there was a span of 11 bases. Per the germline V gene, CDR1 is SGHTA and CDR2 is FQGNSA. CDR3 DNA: TGTGCCAGCAGCTTAGAAGAAGGGGGTCAAGAGACCCAGTACTTC. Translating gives CASSLEEGGQETQYF. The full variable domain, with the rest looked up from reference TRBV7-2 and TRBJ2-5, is GAGVSQSPSNKVTEKGKDVELRCDPISGHTALYWYRQSLGQGLEFLIYFQGNSAPDKSGLPSDRFSAERTGGSVSTLTIQRTQQEDSAVYLCASSLEEGGQETQYFGPGTRLLVL.

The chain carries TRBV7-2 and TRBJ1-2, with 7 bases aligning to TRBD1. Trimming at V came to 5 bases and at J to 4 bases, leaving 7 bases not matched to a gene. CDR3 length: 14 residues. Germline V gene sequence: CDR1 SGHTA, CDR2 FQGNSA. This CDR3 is CASSPNQGGYGYTF. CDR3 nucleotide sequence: TGTGCCAGCAGCCCCAACCAGGGGGGCTATGGCTACACCTTC.

CDR3 sequence: CASSQLRDRWADTQYF. The CDR3 DNA sequence: TGCGCCAGCAGCCAGCTCCGGGACAGGTGGGCAGATACGCAGTATTTT. The chain employs TRBV4-3 and TRBJ2-3, with 8 bases fitting TRBD1. This CDR3 is 16 amino acids long. V was clipped by 3 bases and J by 4 bases; unmatched bases: 9. Germline-derived CDR1 and CDR2 are LGHNA and YSLEER.

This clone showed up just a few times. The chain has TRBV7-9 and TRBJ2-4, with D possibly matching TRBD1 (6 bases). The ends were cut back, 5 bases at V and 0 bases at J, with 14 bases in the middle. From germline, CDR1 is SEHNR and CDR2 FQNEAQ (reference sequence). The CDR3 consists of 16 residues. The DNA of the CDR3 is TGTGCCAGCAGCCCAAGGACAGCTCTAGCCAAAAACATTCAGTACTTC. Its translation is CASSPRTALAKNIQYF.